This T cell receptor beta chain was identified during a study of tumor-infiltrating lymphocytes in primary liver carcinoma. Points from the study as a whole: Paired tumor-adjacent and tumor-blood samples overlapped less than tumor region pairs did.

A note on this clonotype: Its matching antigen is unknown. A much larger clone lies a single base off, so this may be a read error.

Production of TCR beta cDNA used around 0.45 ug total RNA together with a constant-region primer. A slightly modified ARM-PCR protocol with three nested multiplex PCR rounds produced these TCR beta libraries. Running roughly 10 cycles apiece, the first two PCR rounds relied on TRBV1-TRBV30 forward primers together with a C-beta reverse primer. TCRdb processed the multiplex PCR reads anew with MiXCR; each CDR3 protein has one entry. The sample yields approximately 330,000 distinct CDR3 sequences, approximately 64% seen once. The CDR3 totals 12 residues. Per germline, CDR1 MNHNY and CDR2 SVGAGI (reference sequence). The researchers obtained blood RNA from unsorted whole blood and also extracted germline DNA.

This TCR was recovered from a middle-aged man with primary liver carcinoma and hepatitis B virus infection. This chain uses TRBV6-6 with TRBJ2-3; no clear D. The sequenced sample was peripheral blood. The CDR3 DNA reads TGTGCCAGCAGGCGTAGCACAAATACGCAGTATTTT. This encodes CASRRSTNTQYF.